Following are 32 T cell receptor beta chains from one sample sequenced in a study of beta chain features in type 1 diabetes. Study-wide results and limits: Significant though moderate, a shortening of TCRB CDR3s appeared in all four CD4+ subsets of Type 1 diabetes patients.

No antigen is known for these receptors. The sequenced template was cDNA made from the entire isolated RNA. The data were produced by immunoSEQ multiplex PCR, yet TCRdb's version contains in-frame clones alone and is incomplete. The data contain about 700,000 clones, about an eighth of them singletons. Source material: naive CD4+ T cells from blood. The receptor source for this set is a man aged 18 to 30 with type 1 diabetes.

This clone has only a few counts. The V and J genes are TRBV7-2 and TRBJ2-1, with 14 bases lining up with TRBD2. Germline CDR1 SGHTA, CDR2 FQGNSA. Germline trimming cut 5 bases from V and 5 bases from J; bases unmatched to any gene: 2. CDR3 size: 15 residues. As DNA, the CDR3 is TGTGCCAGCAGCGGACTAGCGGGGGGCAACAATGAGCAGTTCTTC. Protein: CASSGLAGGNNEQFF.

The rearrangement links TRBV29-1 to TRBJ2-5, with unresolved D. The V end was cut by 6 bases, the J end by 3 bases, with 11 bases between. The CDR3 sequence is 12 residues long. Germline values: CDR1 SQVTM, CDR2 ANQGSEA. The CDR3 DNA reads TGCAGCGTACTCGGCCGGGAAGAGACCCAGTACTTC. Its protein product is CSVLGREETQYF.

This clone was found a few times. The sample holds other DNA sequences that translate to the same CDR3. The chain joins TRBV9 to TRBJ1-2; the match to TRBD1 covers 8 bases. CDR3 size: 13 residues. Trimming took 2 bases from V and 7 from J; bases not matched to a gene: 4. Germline loops: CDR1 SGDLS, CDR2 YYNGEE. In DNA form, the CDR3 reads TGTGCCAGCAGCGTCGGACAGGGTGGTGGCTACACCTTC. Protein: CASSVGQGGGYTF. Together with reference TRBV9 and TRBJ1-2, the CDR3 gives the full variable domain: DSGVTQTPKHLITATGQRVTLRCSPRSGDLSVYWYQQSLDQGLQFLIQYYNGEERAKGNILERFSAQQFPDLHSELNLSSLELGDSALYFCASSVGQGGGYTFGSGTRLTVV.

This clone was seen a handful of times. This chain links TRBV18 with TRBJ2-7; TRBD1 agrees at 7 bases. The CDR3 totals 12 residues. Per germline, CDR1 KGHSH and CDR2 LQKENI. V gave up 8 bases and J gave up 2 bases; unmatched junction bases: 3. CDR3 residues: CASRTGPYEQYF. The CDR3 DNA reads as TGTGCCAGCCGGACAGGCCCCTACGAGCAGTACTTC.

The chain employs TRBV11-2 and TRBJ2-5; 7 bases fit TRBD2. The CDR3 length is 17 residues. V trimming: 5 bases; J trimming: 5 bases; junction bases outside the gene matches: 17. Germline CDR1 reads SGHAT; CDR2 reads FQNNGV. The CDR3 DNA sequence: TGTGCCAGCAGCACTACCCGCCATGGACTAGGTCGGGAGACCCAGTACTTC. It specifies CASSTTRHGLGRETQYF.

This clone was seen a handful of times. The chain links TRBV6-5 to TRBJ1-1; D might be TRBD1 (5 bases). Trimming shortened V by 2 bases and J by 4 bases, and 14 bases separated the two germline ends. The CDR3 consists of 15 residues. Germline V gene lookup returns CDR1 MNHEY and CDR2 SVGAGI. The chain's CDR3 is CASSYASSGGTEAFF. For the CDR3, the DNA is TGTGCCAGCAGTTACGCCTCTTCGGGGGGCACTGAAGCTTTCTTT.

This rearrangement joins TRBV9 to TRBJ2-7; a possible D gene is TRBD2 (6 bases). The V gene lost 1 base and the J gene lost 3 bases, with 17 bases spanning the gap. The CDR3 is made up of 16 amino acids. Germline V CDR1 and CDR2: SGDLS, YYNGEE. The CDR3: CASSVSGVATVYEQYF. The CDR3 DNA sequence: TGTGCCAGCAGCGTATCGGGGGTGGCCACGGTCTACGAGCAGTACTTC.

In this sample, this clone turned up a few times. This chain links TRBV9 with TRBJ2-1; possible D gene TRBD2, 5 bases. V was pared by 0 bases and J by 1 base, with 8 bases between. The CDR3 is made up of 15 amino acids. The germline V gene has CDR1 SGDLS and CDR2 YYNGEE. CDR3 in amino acids: CASSVDGNSYNEQFF. The CDR3 nucleotides read TGTGCCAGCAGCGTAGACGGGAATTCCTACAATGAGCAGTTCTTC.

For this clone: Other nucleotide sequences from this sample produce the same CDR3. V and J are TRBV18 and TRBJ1-5, with 7 nucleotides matching TRBD1. The germline V gene has CDR1 KGHSH and CDR2 LQKENI. This CDR3 spans 13 amino acids. Trimming cost V 4 bases and J 4 bases; bases outside gene matches: 1. The CDR3 is CASSQQGNQPQHF. In DNA, the CDR3 is TGTGCCAGCTCACAACAGGGGAATCAGCCCCAGCATTTT.

This clone showed up just a few times. The J gene is TRBJ2-2, the V gene TRBV5-6; no clear D. Trimming stripped 4 bases from V and 6 bases from J, with 7 bases between. Germline V lookup: CDR1 SGHDT, CDR2 YYEEEE. The CDR3 spans 12 residues. CDR3 region: CASSPLSGELFF. The CDR3 nucleotides are TGTGCCAGCAGCCCCCTCTCCGGGGAGCTGTTTTTT.

This chain uses TRBV13 with TRBJ2-1, with 7 bases fitting TRBD2. This CDR3 is built from 15 residues. CDR1 is PRHDT, CDR2 FYEKMQ, per germline (reference sequence). The J segment lost 8 bases and the V segment lost 2 bases, leaving 9 bases of the junction unmatched. As DNA, the CDR3 is TGTGCCAGCAGCTTAAAGAGCGGGGCCTGGGATGAGCAGTTCTTC. This codes for CASSLKSGAWDEQFF.

This clone was seen more than once but under ten times. The J gene is TRBJ2-3, the V gene TRBV6-6; 12 bases agree with TRBD2. This CDR3 comprises 14 residues. Germline loops: CDR1 MNHNY, CDR2 SVGAGI (reference sequence). The J segment lost 6 bases and the V segment lost 5 bases, leaving 3 bases of the junction unmatched. Written as DNA, the CDR3 is TGTGCCAGCAGTGGACTAGCGGGGTCGGATACGCAGTATTTT. This encodes CASSGLAGSDTQYF.

This clone was picked up a small number of times. CDR3 nucleotide sequence: TGTGCCACCAGCTTACTAGCTATAGAGACCCAGTACTTC. It translates to CATSLLAIETQYF. The chain carries TRBV15 and TRBJ2-5, with D maybe TRBD2 (6 bases). The ends were cut back, 5 bases at V and 4 bases at J, with 11 bases in the middle. The germline gives CDR1 LNHNV, CDR2 YYDKDF (reference sequence). The CDR3 extends over 13 amino acids.

This clone was counted a few times. This chain links TRBV19 with TRBJ2-3; no clear D. The CDR3 totals 16 residues. Trimming shortened V by 3 bases and J by 0 bases, and 13 bases separated the two germline ends. Germline CDR1 LNHDA, CDR2 SQIVND (reference sequence). CDR3 region: CASSIRQDPSTDTQYF. The CDR3, as DNA: TGTGCCAGTAGTATCCGGCAGGACCCTAGCACAGATACGCAGTATTTT. The variable domain in full, completed from reference TRBV19 and TRBJ2-3, reads DGGITQSPKYLFRKEGQNVTLSCEQNLNHDAMYWYRQDPGQGLRLIYYSQIVNDFQKGDIAEGYSVSREKKESFPLTVTSAQKNPTAFYLCASSIRQDPSTDTQYFGPGTRLTVL.

A few counts support this clone. This chain uses TRBV4-2 with TRBJ2-4; D uncertain. The V and J ends lost 4 bases and 7 bases respectively, with 14 bases between them. The CDR3 runs 14 residues. Per the germline V gene, CDR1 is LGHNA and CDR2 is YNFKEQ. Here the CDR3 DNA reads TGTGCCAGCAGCCCCCGCCGCGGAGTTAACATTCAGTACTTC. Translated: CASSPRRGVNIQYF.

The chain is built from TRBV2 and TRBJ2-5, with a tentative D call TRBD2 (6 bases). V lost 7 bases and J 1 base, leaving 16 bases between the germline ends. There are 15 residues in the CDR3. Germline V gene sequence: CDR1 SNHLY, CDR2 FYNNEI. CDR3 protein: CASTRLGGPQETQYF. Written as DNA, the CDR3 is TGTGCCAGCACCCGCCTCGGGGGTCCCCAAGAGACCCAGTACTTC.

There are a few counts of this clone. The chain is built from TRBV12-5 and TRBJ2-3; 7 positions match TRBD2. Germline CDR1 is LGHNT and CDR2 is FRNRAP. This CDR3 is built from 16 residues. With V trimmed by 2 bases and J by 1 base, 6 bases remained unmatched. CDR3 sequence (DNA): TGTGCTAGTGGTTTGTCCGGACGGGGGGGCACAGATACGCAGTATTTT. This gives the protein CASGLSGRGGTDTQYF. The whole variable domain, remainder taken from reference TRBV12-5 and TRBJ2-3, is DARVTQTPRHKVTEMGQEVTMRCQPILGHNTVFWYRQTMMQGLELLAYFRNRAPLDDSGMPKDRFSAEMPDATLATLKIQPSEPRDSAVYFCASGLSGRGGTDTQYFGPGTRLTVL.

The chain carries TRBV6-5 and TRBJ2-1, with TRBD2 identical over 8 bases. The CDR3 sequence is 15 residues long. Unmatched junction bases numbered 14, after V lost 6 bases and J lost 10 bases. Germline V gene data show CDR1 as MNHEY and CDR2 as SVGAGI. Here the CDR3 reads CASSRGVAGGSEQFF. The DNA of the CDR3 is TGTGCCAGCAGCCGTGGGGTGGCGGGGGGCTCGGAGCAGTTCTTC.

A note on this clone: At the DNA level, this CDR3 is encoded by other sequences in the same sample as well. In DNA form, the CDR3 reads TGTGCCAGCAGCTTCGGCGGTGGGGAGACCCAGTACTTC. This gives the protein CASSFGGGETQYF. The V and J genes are TRBV7-9 and TRBJ2-5; D remains ambiguous. The germline V gene encodes CDR1 SEHNR and CDR2 FQNEAQ (reference sequence). This CDR3 contains 13 residues. The V and J ends lost 3 bases and 5 bases respectively, with 10 bases between them.

This clone was counted between two and nine times. For the CDR3, the DNA is TGTGCCAGTAACCAGGGCTCCGGTCAGCCCCAGCATTTT. Amino acid sequence: CASNQGSGQPQHF. The chain links TRBV19 to TRBJ1-5; D may be TRBD1 (5 bases). The V gene's germline CDR1 is LNHDA and CDR2 SQIVND (reference sequence). V was trimmed by 7 bases and J by 6 bases, leaving 13 bases between them. The CDR3 covers 13 residues.

This clone has just a few counts. V usage is TRBV4-1 and J usage is TRBJ2-5; TRBD2 agrees at 8 bases. Germline CDR1 is MGHRA and CDR2 is YSYEKL. The CDR3 spans 14 residues. V dropped 2 bases and J dropped 5; count of bases not matched to a gene: 4. CDR3 nucleotides: TGCGCCAGCAGCCAAATAGCGGGGCTCGAGACCCAGTACTTC. It encodes CASSQIAGLETQYF.

This clone appeared a few times. The chain employs TRBV6-1 and TRBJ2-7; no definite D call. Germline-derived CDR1 and CDR2 are MNHNS and SASEGT. This CDR3 has 11 amino acids. The V and J ends lost 8 bases and 3 bases respectively, with 8 bases between them. CDR3: CASRWGYEQYF. The CDR3 region has the DNA TGTGCCAGCCGATGGGGCTACGAGCAGTACTTC.

V and J are TRBV5-6 and TRBJ2-1; 10 bases map to TRBD2. This CDR3 contains 18 residues. V lost 1 base and J lost 3; bases outside the gene matches: 10. Per the germline V gene, CDR1 is SGHDT and CDR2 is YYEEEE. For the CDR3, the DNA is TGTGCCAGCAGCTTGAGTCTTAGCGGGGGGACCTTCTACAATGAGCAGTTCTTC. Its protein product is CASSLSLSGGTFYNEQFF.

CDR3 DNA: TGTGCCAGCAGCACCCGACAGGGGGCGACGACCATGAACACTGAAGCTTTCTTT. This sequence encodes CASSTRQGATTMNTEAFF. The chain recombines TRBV7-9 with TRBJ1-1; 10 bases are a match to TRBD1. The germline V gene encodes CDR1 SEHNR and CDR2 FQNEAQ (reference sequence). With V trimmed by 5 bases and J by 0 bases, 12 bases remained unmatched. The length of the CDR3 is 18 residues.

This clone was counted a single time. The V gene is TRBV5-1, the J gene TRBJ1-1; no reliable D call. CDR1 and CDR2 from the germline V gene are SGHRS and YFSETQ. The germline V and J ends were trimmed by 0 bases and 0 bases, with 6 bases remaining between them. The CDR3 has 14 amino acids. CDR3: CASSLDVLNTEAFF. The CDR3 DNA sequence: TGCGCCAGCAGCTTGGATGTCTTGAACACTGAAGCTTTCTTT.

This clone was seen a handful of times. V usage is TRBV9 and J usage is TRBJ2-3; D is unclear. V was shortened by 4 bases and J by 0 bases, with 9 bases between the two germline ends. The CDR3 is 14 amino acids. From germline, CDR1 is SGDLS and CDR2 YYNGEE. CDR3 residues: CASSSQVSTDTQYF. DNA of the CDR3: TGTGCCAGCAGCTCTCAAGTGAGCACAGATACGCAGTATTTT.

Only a few counts were recorded for this clone. The chain employs TRBV7-9 and TRBJ2-7; D is perhaps TRBD1 or TRBD2 (5 bases each). Germline V gene sequence: CDR1 SEHNR, CDR2 FQNEAQ (reference sequence). This CDR3 is built from 15 residues. Trimming shortened V by 8 bases and J by 2 bases, and 19 bases separated the two germline ends. CDR3 region: CASDRGAGITYEQYF. The CDR3 DNA follows: TGTGCCAGCGATCGAGGGGCAGGAATAACCTACGAGCAGTACTTC.

There are a few counts of this clone. The chain uses TRBV5-1 and TRBJ1-5, with a tentative D call TRBD1 (5 bases). Per germline, CDR1 SGHRS and CDR2 YFSETQ. V gave up 0 bases and J gave up 5 bases, with 9 bases separating them. CDR3 length: 14 amino acids. The CDR3 sequence is CASSLAGTDQPQHF. The CDR3 DNA is TGCGCCAGCAGCTTGGCAGGGACGGATCAGCCCCAGCATTTT.

The chain employs TRBV11-2 and TRBJ2-7; 7 bases fit TRBD2. Trimming took 3 bases from V and 0 from J; bases not matched to a gene: 8. This CDR3 has 16 residues. CDR1 and CDR2 from the germline V gene are SGHAT and FQNNGV. The chain's CDR3 is CASSLVGRDYSYEQYF. Written as DNA, the CDR3 is TGTGCCAGCAGCTTGGTCGGCCGGGACTACTCCTACGAGCAGTACTTC.

This clone appeared a few times. This chain joins TRBV6-1 and TRBJ2-3; D is possibly TRBD2 (5 bases). This CDR3 is 12 amino acids long. The V gene lost 6 bases and the J gene lost 6 bases, with 10 bases spanning the gap. Germline CDR1 MNHNS, CDR2 SASEGT. CDR3 in amino acids: CASSVLDDTQYF. The CDR3 DNA sequence: TGTGCCAGCAGCGTACTAGACGATACGCAGTATTTT.

The V and J genes are TRBV29-1 and TRBJ1-1; the match to TRBD1 covers 10 bases. V gave up 8 bases and J gave up 0 bases; unmatched junction bases: 6. The CDR3 consists of 14 residues. Germline values: CDR1 SQVTM, CDR2 ANQGSEA. In nucleotides, the CDR3 is TGCAGCACACGGACAGGGGGAATGAACACTGAAGCTTTCTTT. It translates to CSTRTGGMNTEAFF.

There are a few counts of this clone. The V gene is TRBV5-1, the J gene TRBJ2-7; D may be TRBD1 (6 bases). The CDR3 is 15 residues long. From germline, CDR1 is SGHRS and CDR2 YFSETQ. Deletions cut 3 bases from V and 2 bases from J, with 15 bases between. The CDR3 loop reads CASSSRGGSAYEQYF. The DNA of the CDR3 is TGCGCCAGCAGCTCCCGAGGGGGATCGGCCTACGAGCAGTACTTC.